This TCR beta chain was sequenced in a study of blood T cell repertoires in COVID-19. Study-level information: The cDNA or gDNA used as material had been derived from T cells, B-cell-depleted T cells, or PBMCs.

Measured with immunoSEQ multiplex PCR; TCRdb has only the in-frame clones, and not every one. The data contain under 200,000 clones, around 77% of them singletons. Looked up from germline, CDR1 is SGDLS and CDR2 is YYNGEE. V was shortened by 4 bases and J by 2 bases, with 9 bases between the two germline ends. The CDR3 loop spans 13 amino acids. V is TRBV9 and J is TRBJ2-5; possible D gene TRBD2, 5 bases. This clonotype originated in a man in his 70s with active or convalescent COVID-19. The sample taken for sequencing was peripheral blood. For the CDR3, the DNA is TGTGCCAGCAGCCCTCGACTACAAGAGACCCAGTACTTC. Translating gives CASSPRLQETQYF.